The subject of this entry is one T cell receptor beta chain. There are many counts of this clonotype. This receptor's antigen is unknown. Base qualities are missing; no much larger clone stands one base away. The germline ends are 18 bases apart after V is trimmed by 6 bases and J by 3 bases. Per the germline V gene, MDHEN is the CDR1 and SYDVKM is the CDR2. The CDR3 measures 16 amino acids from cysteine to phenylalanine. Only CDR3 DNA remains: 48 bases, in frame from the first base. This entry comes from a study of T cells in Graves' hyperthyroidism and ophthalmopathy (dated by TCRdb to between 2018 and 2021). Context from the whole study: Peripheral blood samples were taken at the time of initial diagnosis, prior to any treatment. To identify TCR V-J signatures that set the groups apart, the researchers used a discovery cohort of 100 or so patients, made up of fewer than 50 with Graves' ophthalmopathy and 55 to 65 with stable Graves' hyperthyroidism. An independent validation cohort of under 20 hyperthyroidism patients and approximately 15 patients who later progressed to ophthalmopathy tested prospective prediction of ophthalmopathy. For training and testing, the 100 or so patients in the discovery cohort were randomly divided in a 7:3 ratio. The study also compared thyroid tissue and blood T-cell repertoires from five or six Graves' hyperthyroidism patients. After sampling, hyperthyroidism patients received methimazole starting at 30 mg daily, and ophthalmopathy patients received high-dose intravenous methylprednisolone. The paper reports TCR Vbeta CDR3 sequencing of about 140 peripheral blood samples: approximately 41 ophthalmopathy, under 80 hyperthyroidism and around 17 progressor patients.

The TCR beta CDR3 regions were amplified from RNA transcripts. The TCR CDR3 was subjected to a first round of RT-PCR using the HTBI primer set and the Qiagen OneStep RT-PCR kit. Libraries were constructed in a second round of multiplex PCR, after which size selection and purification were carried out. Libraries were sequenced paired-end with 100 bp reads on an Illumina HiSeq2000. In the authors' own workflow: SOAPnuke was used to process the raw data, removing reads that contained adapters or uncalled bases, had a mean Phred below 15, or lacked an exact match to the constant primer or identifier. High-quality paired reads were merged with COPE v1.2.5, and unique nucleotide sequences were defined as clonotypes. MiTCR v1.1 was used to align clonotypes to the IMGT TRBV, TRBD and TRBJ reference segments. Only V-J combinations with frequency above 0.0001, covering 98% to 99.2% of repertoires, were analysed. The TCS score was defined as the ratio of F50 (clonal expansion) to E x V (chaos), calculated using BLOSUM62-based TCRdist between CDR3 peptides within each V-J. Welch's t-statistics and random forest reduced around 550 V-J features to 10 to 15, which were used in a naive Bayes classifier (R e1071). TCRdb ran its own pipeline on the public reads, namely fastp trimming at Q25 and MiXCR clone calling, and kept in-frame beta chains. Under each unique CDR3 protein, matching rows form one entry showing the most common genes and DNA. Here the V and J calls rest on TCRdb's processing, not on the authors' analysis. The sample table shows fewer than 800,000 distinct CDR3 sequences, and about 15% are seen once. Around 8.1% of the sample goes to the ten largest clones.

Graves' hyperthyroidism was defined as stable when no progression to ophthalmopathy occurred over 18 months of follow-up. Hyperthyroidism patients were newly diagnosed, had a disease duration of under 2 months, and were aged 18 to 65 years. Any patient with an uncontrolled infection, another autoimmune disease, pregnancy or lactation was excluded. Diagnoses relied on clinical symptoms, serum thyroxine and TRAb, thyroid ultrasound and orbital computed tomography. PBMCs were separated from approximately 10 ml of fresh peripheral blood using Ficoll-Paque density gradient centrifugation. Total RNA was extracted using Trizol reagent, and RNA quality was assessed on an Agilent 2100 Bioanalyzer. The paper's findings and limits, for the study overall: A 13 V-J signature model separated ophthalmopathy from stable hyperthyroidism, with roughly 88% sensitivity and 81.08% specificity in cross-validation and 80%/75% in testing. Most expanded thyroid clonotypes (frequency above 0.001) were also detected in blood, a finding suggesting that blood repertoires may reflect thyroid immune responses. In validation, progression to ophthalmopathy was predicted by the model with nearly 71% sensitivity and roughly 76% specificity, a median of around 5.9 months before onset. Sample size was not statistically predetermined, and investigators were not blinded to group allocation.

This chain is built from TRBV28 and TRBJ2-1; TRBD2 might be the D gene, on 5 matching bases. The sample taken for sequencing was blood. The sequence was collected from a man between 18 and 29 years old with Graves' hyperthyroidism. CDR3 reads: CASRSLVRTFYNEQFF. The DNA sequence follows: TGTGCCAGCAGGTCTCTCGTCAGGACTTTCTACAATGAGCAGTTCTTC.